The source of this TCR beta chain is a study of memory CD4+ T cells and cytomegalovirus serostatus (dated by TCRdb to between 2017 and 2020). Broadly, across the study: The cohort comprised around 35 healthy Belgian adults, 9 CMV seropositive and around 24 CMV seronegative. To replicate a published TCR-based CMV serostatus classifier, the researchers sequenced the CD4+ memory TCRbeta repertoires of a Belgian cohort whose cytomegalovirus serostatus was known. Overall study results and their limits: Only CD4+CD45RO+ memory cells were sequenced, in contrast to the original study, which included naive and memory CD4+ and CD8+ populations. The original-framework classifier achieved a median bootstrapped AUC of 0.95 with a 95% CI of 0.76-1.00 on the Belgian cohort. Results were interpreted as suggesting that the CMV-associated TCR signature is largely present in the CD4+ memory repertoire. For CMV serostatus prediction, a median bootstrapped AUC of approximately 0.95 was reached with the original framework, and a median bootstrapped AUC of approximately 0.89 was reached with a US-trained random forest. Of under 200 previously reported CMV-associated TCRbeta sequences, 60 to 85 appeared in the CD4+ memory repertoires, each in one to five individuals.

The Quick-DNA Microprep Kit was used to extract genomic DNA from the sorted cells. Amplification of TCRbeta DNA was done with the immunoSEQ hsTCRbeta kit, following the protocol from the manufacturer. An Illumina MiSeq instrument was used to sequence the TCRbeta libraries. The study's own analysis went as follows. Once out-of-frame sequences had been removed, millions of distinct TCRbeta sequences were left, which works out to an average of approximately 70,000 per individual. Each individual was scored by the count of 150 to 200 previously reported CMV-associated TCRbeta sequences and the total productive distinct TCRbeta count. A beta-binomial model was reimplemented in Python, and random forests from scikit-learn, run with default parameters, were trained on data from the US cohort. On the Belgian cohort, classifier performance was reported as the median AUC, along with percentile confidence intervals, across 10,000 bootstrap iterations. Here the immuneACCESS table is served through TCRdb, limited to in-frame sequences with V and J called. Missing clones are a known gap in these copies; in checked studies unresolved V genes cover under half, and the rest lacks a known reason. The DNA gave D and trimming, while V, J and clone size come from that table. This sample comprises some 47,000 clones, around 78% of them detected only once. Of the sample, about 0.77% falls within the top ten clones.

Regarding this clone: The antigen it recognizes is unknown. No per-base quality is available; no much larger clone lies one base away.

The germline V gene (reference sequence) provides CDR1 SGHNT and CDR2 YYREEE. The CDR3 spans 15 residues, from the cysteine through the phenylalanine. The entry retains the CDR3 DNA only, 45 bases that are in frame from base 1. The V end loses 4 bases and the J end loses 0 bases, and a stretch of 13 bases separates them. Single viable CD3+CD4+CD8-CD45RO+ cells were sorted as memory CD4+ T cells on a FACSAria II. CMV serostatus was assessed using a Roche Elecsys assay, by which serum IgG against CMV pp150, pp28, p38 and p52 was detected. Once the samples were thawed, total CD4+ T cells were enriched through positive selection using CD4 magnetic microbeads. The samples came from a different study that was designed specifically to examine the CD4+ T cell memory repertoire. Peripheral blood mononuclear cells were isolated and cryopreserved according to standard operating procedures, and serum was stored at -80 degrees C. Staining used CD3-PerCP (BW264/56), CD4-APC (RPA-T4), CD45RO-PE (UCHT1) and CD8-Pacific Orange (3B5) antibodies, with Sytox blue excluding non-viable cells.

The chain was built from TRBV5-4 and TRBJ2-5; possibly the D gene is TRBD2, per 6 matching bases. The source is an adult in good health and CMV-seronegative. The sequenced sample consisted of memory CD4+ T cells from blood. The nucleotide sequence reads TGTGCCAGCAGCGGGCGGGGATTCTACCAAGAGACCCAGTACTTC. It encodes CASSGRGFYQETQYF.